These 21 T cell receptor beta chains were sequenced from one sample in a study of cytomegalovirus exposure and HLA in healthy donors. Primers included in the PCR were 60 Vbeta and 13 Jbeta primers. Only in-frame clones appear in the TCRdb table, and some are missing; sequencing was by immunoSEQ multiplex PCR. The data contain about 110,000 clones, 86% of them singletons. Sequences were obtained from PBMCs. The receptors originated from a middle-aged man in good health and CMV-seronegative.

The rearrangement uses TRBV5-6 and TRBJ1-2; 9 bases match TRBD1. The CDR3 is made up of 13 amino acids. J was trimmed by 4 bases and V by 7 bases; bases with no gene match: 5. Germline CDR1 and CDR2: SGHDT and YYEEEE. The CDR3 loop is CASLGQGIYGYTF. The CDR3 bases are TGTGCCAGCCTCGGACAGGGGATCTATGGCTACACCTTC.

The chain combines TRBV14 with TRBJ2-3, with a weak D call TRBD2 (6 bases). The CDR3 covers 15 residues. Trimming took 1 base from V and 2 from J, leaving 10 bases between them. The germline gives CDR1 SGHDN, CDR2 FVKESK. Here the CDR3 DNA reads TGTGCCAGCAGCCAAGGGGGGAGGCCCACAGATACGCAGTATTTT. This translates into CASSQGGRPTDTQYF.

The chain joins TRBV10-3 to TRBJ2-2, with 11 bases matching TRBD1. The ends lost 2 bases at V and 5 bases at J; junction bases unmatched: 4. From germline, CDR1 is ENHRY and CDR2 SYGVKD. This CDR3 has 16 residues. CDR3 in DNA: TGTGCCATCAGTGAGAGGGGGACAGGGGGAACCGGGGAGCTGTTTTTT. This gives the protein CAISERGTGGTGELFF.

The chain has TRBV2 and TRBJ1-2; D is ambiguous. Germline CDR1 and CDR2: SNHLY and FYNNEI. Trimming removed 3 bases from V and 7 bases from J, with 12 bases in between. CDR3 length: 13 residues. CDR3 in amino acids: CASSEVAGGGYTF. The CDR3, as DNA: TGTGCCAGCAGTGAGGTGGCGGGTGGTGGCTACACCTTC. Looking up the rest from reference TRBV2 and TRBJ1-2 gives the full variable domain: EPEVTQTPSHQVTQMGQEVILRCVPISNHLYFYWYRQILGQKVEFLVSFYNNEISEKSEIFDDQFSVERPDGSNFTLKIRSTKLEDSAMYFCASSEVAGGGYTFGSGTRLTVV.

V usage is TRBV5-1 and J usage is TRBJ2-1, with 12 bases aligning to TRBD2. The CDR3 consists of 17 residues. Germline CDR1 is SGHRS and CDR2 is YFSETQ. V was pared by 0 bases and J by 4 bases, with 5 bases of the junction left unmatched. The CDR3 region is CASSLELAGGGYNEQFF. The CDR3 nucleotides read TGCGCCAGCAGCTTGGAACTAGCGGGGGGAGGTTACAATGAGCAGTTCTTC.

This chain links TRBV6-5 with TRBJ2-5; D unresolved. Germline assignment: CDR1 MNHEY and CDR2 SVGAGI. The CDR3 extends over 14 amino acids. The V gene lost 0 bases and the J gene lost 2 bases, with 7 bases spanning the gap. The DNA of the CDR3 is TGTGCCAGCAGTTACTCGGCGGCACAAGAGACCCAGTACTTC. The encoded protein is CASSYSAAQETQYF.

This chain joins TRBV28 and TRBJ1-2; 9 nucleotides line up with TRBD1. The CDR3 length is 14 residues. Germline loops: CDR1 MDHEN, CDR2 SYDVKM. The ends lost 6 bases at V and 4 bases at J; junction bases unmatched: 6. Here the CDR3 reads CASRSTGGVYGYTF. The CDR3 DNA follows: TGTGCCAGCAGAAGTACAGGGGGCGTCTATGGCTACACCTTC.

The rearrangement joins TRBV10-3 to TRBJ2-2; 7 bases agree with TRBD1. From germline, CDR1 is ENHRY and CDR2 SYGVKD. The CDR3 totals 14 residues. V dropped 7 bases and J dropped 4; count of bases not matched to a gene: 6. CDR3 sequence: CAITGTARTGELFF. Written as DNA, the CDR3 is TGTGCCATCACAGGGACAGCTCGCACCGGGGAGCTGTTTTTT.

V is TRBV7-6 and J is TRBJ2-3, with 13 bases matching TRBD2. The junction had 2 bases not matched to a gene; V was cut back by 5 bases and J by 0 bases. The CDR3 is 16 residues long. Germline CDR1 reads SGHVS; CDR2 reads FNYEAQ. The CDR3 loop reads CASSPGLAGSTDTQYF. The CDR3 DNA follows: TGTGCCAGCAGCCCGGGACTAGCGGGGAGCACAGATACGCAGTATTTT.

The V call is TRBV7-9, the J call TRBJ1-5; TRBD1 matches at 7 bases. The CDR3 has 14 residues. Trimming cost V 5 bases and J 3 bases; bases outside gene matches: 4. Germline CDR1 is SEHNR and CDR2 is FQNEAQ (reference sequence). The CDR3 protein is CASSLTGDNQPQHF. CDR3 bases: TGTGCCAGCAGCCTCACAGGGGACAATCAGCCCCAGCATTTT.

This clone has a single count. The genes are TRBV5-6 and TRBJ2-7; 9 bases map to TRBD1. CDR3 length: 15 residues. Losses at the gene ends were 4 bases for V and 2 bases for J; bases not matched to a gene: 7. From germline, CDR1 is SGHDT and CDR2 YYEEEE. The CDR3 loop reads CASSLNRDRAYEQYF. As DNA, the CDR3 is TGTGCCAGCAGCCTTAACCGGGACAGGGCCTACGAGCAGTACTTC.

CDR3 sequence (DNA): TGCGCCAGCAGCTCCGACAGGGGGAACACTGAAGCTTTCTTT. As protein: CASSSDRGNTEAFF. This chain links TRBV5-1 with TRBJ1-1, with 8 bases that match TRBD1. The CDR3 is 14 amino acids. Germline V gene sequence: CDR1 SGHRS, CDR2 YFSETQ. Trimming at V came to 3 bases and at J to 1 base, leaving 2 bases not matched to a gene.

The V call is TRBV6-5, the J call TRBJ2-1; TRBD1 agrees at 8 bases. This CDR3 has 15 residues. The germline V gene has CDR1 MNHEY and CDR2 SVGAGI. Trimming removed 5 bases from V and 5 bases from J; junction bases left unmatched: 8. The CDR3 loop is CASSPGQGRNNEQFF. CDR3 nucleotide sequence: TGTGCCAGCAGTCCTGGACAGGGTCGGAACAATGAGCAGTTCTTC.

Comments on this clone: Without the conserved terminal phenylalanine or tryptophan, this CDR3 likely stems from a read error. The J gene is TRBJ1-1, the V gene TRBV2; D is ambiguous. V lost 8 bases, J lost 2 bases, and 18 bases lay in between. CDR1 and CDR2 from the germline V gene are SNHLY and FYNNEI. This CDR3 contains 15 residues. CDR3 in DNA: TGTGCCAGCCGCCTTCAGGCCCCATCCAACACTGAAGCTTTCTCT. This translates into CASRLQAPSNTEAFS.

V usage is TRBV6-5 and J usage is TRBJ1-2; 7 bases align to TRBD1. V was pared by 6 bases and J by 6 bases, with 7 bases of the junction left unmatched. This CDR3 region has 13 residues. The germline CDR1 and CDR2 sequences are MNHEY and SVGAGI. CDR3 nucleotide sequence: TGTGCCAGCAGCCGGACAGGCGGAGATGGCTACACCTTC. This translates into CASSRTGGDGYTF.

This clone has a single count. V gene TRBV18 combines with J gene TRBJ1-4; 8 nucleotides align to TRBD1. This CDR3 has 13 amino acids. Germline-derived CDR1 and CDR2 are KGHSH and LQKENI. The V and J ends lost 3 bases and 12 bases, in that order; junction bases with no gene match: 6. In DNA, the CDR3 is TGTGCCAGCTCACCTCCGGACAGGGTGGAACTGTTTTTT. Its translation: CASSPPDRVELFF.

The rearrangement links TRBV7-2 to TRBJ2-1; 7 positions agree with TRBD1. The junction had 4 bases not matched to a gene; V was cut back by 7 bases and J by 4 bases. This CDR3 is built from 13 residues. Per germline, CDR1 SGHTA and CDR2 FQGNSA. The DNA of the CDR3 is TGTGCCAGCATGCGGACAGGTTACAATGAGCAGTTCTTC. The encoded protein is CASMRTGYNEQFF. Based on the CDR3 plus reference TRBV7-2 and TRBJ2-1, the full variable domain is GAGVSQSPSNKVTEKGKDVELRCDPISGHTALYWYRQSLGQGLEFLIYFQGNSAPDKSGLPSDRFSAERTGGSVSTLTIQRTQQEDSAVYLCASMRTGYNEQFFGPGTRLTVL.

V and J are TRBV6-1 and TRBJ2-7, with 8 nucleotides matching TRBD1. The germline gives CDR1 MNHNS, CDR2 SASEGT. This CDR3 region has 14 residues. Unmatched junction bases numbered 9, after V lost 6 bases and J lost 5 bases. The CDR3 here is CASSYGRGPNEQYF. The DNA for the CDR3 is TGTGCCAGCAGCTACGGCAGGGGGCCAAACGAGCAGTACTTC.

The V and J genes are TRBV28 and TRBJ1-1; D is perhaps TRBD1 (5 bases). Deletions cut 5 bases from V and 8 bases from J, with 18 bases between. CDR3 length: 14 amino acids. Germline V gives CDR1 MDHEN, CDR2 SYDVKM. The CDR3 DNA reads TGTGCCAGCAGTCCCCCCGGGGGGTTCAGGGAAGCTTTCTTT. This gives the protein CASSPPGGFREAFF.

The sample holds one count of this clone. The V and J genes are TRBV9 and TRBJ1-1; TRBD1 is a possible D gene (5 bases). Trimming took 6 bases from V and 6 from J, leaving 18 bases between them. CDR3 length: 14 amino acids. Germline CDR1 and CDR2: SGDLS and YYNGEE. The CDR3 here is CASNSDIGGSEAFF. The CDR3 DNA follows: TGTGCCAGCAACTCGGACATCGGGGGTTCTGAAGCTTTCTTT.

The rearrangement joins TRBV7-9 to TRBJ1-5; maybe TRBD1 (5 bases). Trimming stripped 1 base from V and 7 bases from J, with 11 bases between. The CDR3 runs to 14 residues. Germline values: CDR1 SEHNR, CDR2 FQNEAQ (reference sequence). The CDR3 spells CASSLVGGGQPQHF. CDR3 nucleotide sequence: TGTGCCAGCAGCTTAGTCGGGGGGGGACAGCCCCAGCATTTT.